This paragraph covers one T cell receptor (beta chain) sequence. This specimen comes from a study of blood T cell repertoires in COVID-19. Germline loops: CDR1 MDHEN, CDR2 SYDVKM. V was cut by 5 bases and J by 0 bases, with 10 bases left in between. This CDR3 is 15 amino acids long. TCRdb's table, derived via immunoSEQ multiplex PCR, lists solely in-frame clones and lacks some. The top ten clones hold 4.8% of a sample with roughly 200,000 clones, about four fifths of them seen once. This rearrangement joins TRBV28 to TRBJ2-2; tentatively, D is TRBD1 (6 bases). The clonotype comes from a woman between 50 and 59 years old who had been exposed to COVID-19. The source material was PBMCs or T cells enriched from blood (not recorded which). DNA of the CDR3: TGTGCCAGCAGTACGGGACACCCGAACACCGGGGAGCTGTTTTTT. Its translation: CASSTGHPNTGELFF.